A selection of T cell receptor beta chains follows, all from one sample in a study of cytomegalovirus exposure and HLA in healthy donors. Assay: immunoSEQ multiplex PCR; the TCRdb copy retains only in-frame clones and omits some. The table lists under 200,000 clones, 81% of them singletons. The sequenced sample was PBMCs. The source of these receptors is a man aged 50 to 60 in good health and CMV-seronegative. The CDR3 runs from the conserved cysteine through the conserved F or W. Each record gives: D gene, V gene, clone size, J gene, CDR3 DNA, CDR3 protein. D genes are given only for firm matches. Not all rows give a size; the values are once, few, many and, for expanded clones, a class.

NA,TRBV30,NA,TRBJ1-2,TGTGCCTGGAGTGTATCTGACTATGGCTACACCTTC,CAWSVSDYGYTF
NA,TRBV4-2,NA,TRBJ2-5,TGTGCCAGCAGCCAAACCCTGACTGGAGAAGAGACCCAGTACTTC,CASSQTLTGEETQYF
TRBD1,TRBV5-1,NA,TRBJ2-7,TGCGCCAGCAGTCTCAGGCAGGGGGCCCACGAGCAGTACTTC,CASSLRQGAHEQYF
NA,TRBV7-9,NA,TRBJ2-3,TGTGCCAGCAGCTTCGGGACTCTTCAGAGAGATACGCAGTATTTT,CASSFGTLQRDTQYF
TRBD2,TRBV4-1,NA,TRBJ2-1,TGCGCCAGCAGCCCTAGGGGACGAGCGGGAGGGGGTGAGCAGTTCTTC,CASSPRGRAGGGEQFF
TRBD1,TRBV6-1,NA,TRBJ2-5,TGTGCCAGCAGTGCCGGACAGGCGCAGTCCCGGACCCAGTACTTC,CASSAGQAQSRTQYF
NA,TRBV19,NA,TRBJ2-3,TGTGCCAGTAGGAGGCTAGTCACAGATACGCAGTATTTT,CASRRLVTDTQYF
TRBD2,TRBV4-3,NA,TRBJ2-1,TGCGCCAGCAGCCAAGATCCCCTAGCGGGGCCCAATGAGCAGTTCTTC,CASSQDPLAGPNEQFF
NA,TRBV7-9,NA,TRBJ2-3,TGTGCCAGCAGTTACTTACTGGGCACAGATACGCAGTATTTT,CASSYLLGTDTQYF
TRBD1,TRBV9,once,TRBJ2-2,TGTGCCAGCAGGGACAGGGTGAACACCGGGGAGCTGTTTTTT,CASRDRVNTGELFF
NA,TRBV2,NA,TRBJ2-2,TGTGCCAGCAGTTGGGCCAGAGACACCGGGGAGCTGTTTTTT,CASSWARDTGELFF
NA,TRBV10-3,NA,TRBJ1-1,TGTGCCATCAGGGCAGGGCTGAACACTGAAGCTTTCTTT,CAIRAGLNTEAFF
NA,TRBV11-3,NA,TRBJ2-1,TGTGCCAGCAGCTCCCTTTCCAATGAGCAGTTCTTC,CASSSLSNEQFF
NA,TRBV19,NA,TRBJ1-1,TGTGCCAGTAGTATAGAGGAACAGATGAACACTGAAGCTTTCTTT,CASSIEEQMNTEAFF
TRBD1,TRBV18,NA,TRBJ2-3,TGTGCCAGCTCAGCCCCGGGACAGGGTGTAGCAGATACGCAGTATTTT,CASSAPGQGVADTQYF
TRBD1,TRBV29-1,NA,TRBJ2-5,TGCAGCGTTGGGGTGGCAGGGGGCTGGGAGACCCAGTACTTC,CSVGVAGGWETQYF
TRBD1,TRBV6-5,NA,TRBJ1-2,TGTGCCAGCAGTTACTTAGGGACAGGGGCTGGCTACACCTTC,CASSYLGTGAGYTF
NA,TRBV11-2,NA,TRBJ1-1,TGTGCCAGCAGCTTGCAGGGGATGAACACTGAAGCTTTCTTT,CASSLQGMNTEAFF
TRBD1,TRBV13,NA,TRBJ1-4,TGTGCCAGCACCGCGACAGGGGGGGTTGAAAAACTGTTTTTT,CASTATGGVEKLFF
TRBD1,TRBV11-2,once,TRBJ1-4,TGTGCCAGCAGCTATCGGACAGGGGGGGAAAAACTGTTTTTT,CASSYRTGGEKLFF